This T cell receptor (beta chain) is from a study of CD8 T cells in ankylosing spondylitis. Trimming removed 4 bases at V and 6 bases at J, with 6 bases between. CDR3 length equals 11 residues. From germline, CDR1 is DFQATT and CDR2 SNEGSKA (reference sequence). Concerning this clonotype itself: As yet, its antigen is unknown.

General study findings and limits: Reports say disease-linked clones showed up significantly more in matched ankylosing spondylitis synovial fluid.

MiXCR, applied by TCRdb to the 5' RACE reads, yields one record per CDR3 protein. The sample has about 350,000 distinct CDR3 sequences; 20% are singletons. Material: blood, either unsorted or a sorted T cell fraction (not recorded which). The chain combines TRBV20-1 with TRBJ2-2; D is ambiguous. The receptor was derived from a male donor with ankylosing spondylitis or in good health (not recorded which). This CDR3 is CSAKAPGELFF. DNA for the CDR3: TGCAGTGCTAAAGCCCCCGGGGAGCTGTTTTTT.